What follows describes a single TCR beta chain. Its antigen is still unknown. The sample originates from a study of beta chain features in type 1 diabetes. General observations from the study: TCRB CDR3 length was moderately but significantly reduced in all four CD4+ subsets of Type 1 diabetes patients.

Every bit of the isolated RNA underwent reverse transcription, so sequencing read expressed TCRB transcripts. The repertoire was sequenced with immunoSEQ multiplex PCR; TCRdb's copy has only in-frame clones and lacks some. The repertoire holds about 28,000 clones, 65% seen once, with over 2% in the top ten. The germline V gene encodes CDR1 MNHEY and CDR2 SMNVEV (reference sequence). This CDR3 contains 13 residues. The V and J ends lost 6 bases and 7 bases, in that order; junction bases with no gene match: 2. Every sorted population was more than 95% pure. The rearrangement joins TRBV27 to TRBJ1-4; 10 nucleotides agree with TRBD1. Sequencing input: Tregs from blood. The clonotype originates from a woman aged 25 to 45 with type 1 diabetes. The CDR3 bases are TGTGCCAGCAGACGGACAGGGGGTGAAAAACTGTTTTTT. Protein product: CASRRTGGEKLFF.